This T cell receptor beta chain was captured in a study of cytomegalovirus exposure and HLA in healthy donors. Study overall: An early release of data contained about 85 million unique TCRs, which came from HLA-typed donors. Findings and limits, study-wide: For most subjects, TCR beta sequences were reported to predict HLA-A and HLA-B alleles with accuracy. Later analysis associated a missense DCLRE1C variant with TCR beta V- and J-gene trimming. Later analysis showed most CMV-associated TCR beta chains appearing HLA-restricted.

It was with 60 Vbeta and 13 Jbeta primers that the PCR ran. The protocol was immunoSEQ multiplex PCR, while the TCRdb copy is restricted to in-frame clones and leaves out a portion. The data show about 120,000 clones, over 60% seen once. The CDR3 totals 17 residues. Germline CDR1 reads SGHTA; CDR2 reads FQGNSA. V lost 7 bases and J lost 0; bases outside the gene matches: 11. Regarding this clone: Its antigen is not identified.

This TCR came from a female donor in good health and CMV-seronegative. Sequenced sample: PBMCs. The chain couples TRBV7-2 to TRBJ2-2; 7 bases fit TRBD1. CDR3 sequence (DNA): TGTGCCAGCACCCTTCCCCCAGGGGGATCGAACACCGGGGAGCTGTTTTTT. This sequence encodes CASTLPPGGSNTGELFF.